These 4 T cell receptor beta chains were all obtained from the same sample, sequenced in a study of T cell responses to AZD1222 COVID-19 vaccine. Libraries were prepared by immunoSEQ multiplex PCR; TCRdb keeps only in-frame clonotypes and omits some of them. The table shows some 200,000 clones, with 85% to 90% occurring only once. The sample here was peripheral blood, taken on day 0 of AZD1222 vaccination. These receptors all stem from an adult in good health.

V usage is TRBV7-8 and J usage is TRBJ2-1; TRBD2 aligns across 10 bases. The junction had 7 bases not matched to a gene; V was cut back by 5 bases and J by 0 bases. CDR1 SGHVS and CDR2 FQNEAQ come from the germline V gene. The CDR3 has 17 amino acids. For the CDR3, the DNA is TGTGCCAGCAGCGCCATGGGACTAGCGAGCTCCTACAATGAGCAGTTCTTC. It yields the protein CASSAMGLASSYNEQFF.

The chain joins TRBV3-1 (or the pseudogene TRBV3-2) to TRBJ2-1; D is undetermined. In germline, CDR1 is LGHDT, CDR2 YNNKEL (reference sequence). This CDR3 has 14 residues. The ends were cut back, 0 bases at V and 6 bases at J, with 9 bases in the middle. The DNA of the CDR3 is TGTGCCAGCAGCCAAGAAAAGATTAGCAATGAGCAGTTCTTC. Encoded protein: CASSQEKISNEQFF.

The gene calls are TRBV4-2 and TRBJ2-3; the match to TRBD2 covers 13 bases. CDR3 length: 21 residues. The germline CDR1 and CDR2 sequences are LGHNA and YNFKEQ. The V gene end was trimmed by 1 base and the J gene end by 0 bases; junction bases not matched to a gene: 13. The chain's CDR3 is CASSQALSGTSGTGSTDTQYF. CDR3 coding DNA: TGTGCCAGCAGCCAAGCGTTATCCGGGACTAGCGGGACTGGGAGCACAGATACGCAGTATTTT.

The chain joins TRBV2 to TRBJ2-7; D possibly corresponds to TRBD1 (6 bases). Deletions cut 7 bases from V and 2 bases from J, with 15 bases between. The germline gives CDR1 SNHLY, CDR2 FYNNEI. CDR3 size: 14 residues. The CDR3 sequence: CASKDLQGAYEQYF. The CDR3 DNA reads as TGTGCCAGCAAGGACCTACAGGGAGCCTACGAGCAGTACTTC.